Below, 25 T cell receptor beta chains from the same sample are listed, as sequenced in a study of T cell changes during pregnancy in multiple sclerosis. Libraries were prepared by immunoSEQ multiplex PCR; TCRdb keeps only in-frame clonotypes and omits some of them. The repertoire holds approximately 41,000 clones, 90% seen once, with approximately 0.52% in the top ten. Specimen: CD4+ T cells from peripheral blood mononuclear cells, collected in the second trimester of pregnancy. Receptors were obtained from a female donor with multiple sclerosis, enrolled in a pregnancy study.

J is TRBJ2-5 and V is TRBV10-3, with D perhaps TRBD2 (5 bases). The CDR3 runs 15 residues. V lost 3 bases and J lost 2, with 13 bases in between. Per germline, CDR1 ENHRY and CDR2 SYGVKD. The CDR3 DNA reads TGTGCCATCAGTGAAGGGTTTCGGGGTCAAGAGACCCAGTACTTC. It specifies CAISEGFRGQETQYF.

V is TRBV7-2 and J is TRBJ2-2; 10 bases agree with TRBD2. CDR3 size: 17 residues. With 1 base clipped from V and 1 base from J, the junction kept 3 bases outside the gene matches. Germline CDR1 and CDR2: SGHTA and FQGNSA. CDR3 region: CASSLVASGRNTGELFF. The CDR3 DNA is TGTGCCAGCAGCTTAGTTGCTAGCGGGAGGAACACCGGGGAGCTGTTTTTT.

The CDR3 sequence is CASREAGVLRKNPSYNEQFF. The CDR3 bases are TGTGCCAGCAGGGAAGCGGGCGTTTTGCGGAAGAACCCCTCCTACAATGAGCAGTTCTTC. The V and J genes are TRBV28 and TRBJ2-1; weak D call: TRBD2 (6 bases). The CDR3 length is 20 residues. V dropped 6 bases and J dropped 0 bases, with 27 bases sitting between them. In germline, CDR1 is MDHEN, CDR2 SYDVKM.

In nucleotides, the CDR3 is TGTGCCAGCAGCTCTCAGCGGCCCACAGATACGCAGTATTTT. Translating gives CASSSQRPTDTQYF. The V gene is TRBV7-6, the J gene TRBJ2-3; TRBD2 might be the D (5 bases). Germline values: CDR1 SGHVS, CDR2 FNYEAQ. V was cut by 4 bases and J by 2 bases, with 10 bases left in between. The CDR3 runs 14 residues.

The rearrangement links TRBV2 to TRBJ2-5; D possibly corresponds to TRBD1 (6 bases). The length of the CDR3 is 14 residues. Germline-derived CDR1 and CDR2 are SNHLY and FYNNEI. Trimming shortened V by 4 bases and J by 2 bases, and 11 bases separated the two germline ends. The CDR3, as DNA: TGTGCCAGCAGTGTTACAGGGCGTCAAGAGACCCAGTACTTC. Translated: CASSVTGRQETQYF. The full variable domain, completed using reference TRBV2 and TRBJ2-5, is EPEVTQTPSHQVTQMGQEVILRCVPISNHLYFYWYRQILGQKVEFLVSFYNNEISEKSEIFDDQFSVERPDGSNFTLKIRSTKLEDSAMYFCASSVTGRQETQYFGPGTRLLVL.

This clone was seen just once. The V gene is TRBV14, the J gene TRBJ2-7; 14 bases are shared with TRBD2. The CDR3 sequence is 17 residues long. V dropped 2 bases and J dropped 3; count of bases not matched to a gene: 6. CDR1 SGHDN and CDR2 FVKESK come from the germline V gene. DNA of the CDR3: TGTGCCAGCAGCCAAAGAACAGGACTAGCGGGAGGCTACGAGCAGTACTTC. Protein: CASSQRTGLAGGYEQYF.

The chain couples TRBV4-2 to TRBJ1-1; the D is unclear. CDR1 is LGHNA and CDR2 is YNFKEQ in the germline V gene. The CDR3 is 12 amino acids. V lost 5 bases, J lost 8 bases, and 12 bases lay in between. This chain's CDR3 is CASSYPGSEAFF. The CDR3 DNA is TGTGCCAGCAGCTACCCAGGTTCCGAAGCTTTCTTT.

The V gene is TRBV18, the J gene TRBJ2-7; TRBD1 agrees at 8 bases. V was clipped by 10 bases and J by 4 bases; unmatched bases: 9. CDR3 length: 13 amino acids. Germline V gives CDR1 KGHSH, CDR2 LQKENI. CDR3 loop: CATSDRASYEQYF. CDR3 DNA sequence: TGTGCCACCTCGGACAGGGCGTCATACGAGCAGTACTTC.

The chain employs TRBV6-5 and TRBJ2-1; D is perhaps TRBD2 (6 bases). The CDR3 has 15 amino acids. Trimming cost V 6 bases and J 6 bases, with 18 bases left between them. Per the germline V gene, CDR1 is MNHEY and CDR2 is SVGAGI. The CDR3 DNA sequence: TGTGCCAGCAGCCAGACTACCGGGACTCCCAATGAGCAGTTCTTC. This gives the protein CASSQTTGTPNEQFF.

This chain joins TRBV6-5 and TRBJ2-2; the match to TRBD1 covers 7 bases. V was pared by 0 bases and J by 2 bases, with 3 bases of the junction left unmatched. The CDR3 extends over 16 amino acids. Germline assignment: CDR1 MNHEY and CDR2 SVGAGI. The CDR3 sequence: CASSYSGTVNTGELFF. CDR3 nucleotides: TGTGCCAGCAGTTACTCAGGGACAGTAAACACCGGGGAGCTGTTTTTT.

The CDR3 spells CACRPNEKLFF. CDR3 DNA sequence: TGTGCCTGTCGTCCCAATGAAAAACTGTTTTTT. The rearrangement uses TRBV30 and TRBJ1-4; D is unresolved. Trimming shortened V by 6 bases and J by 5 bases, and 7 bases separated the two germline ends. Per the germline V gene, CDR1 is GTSNPN and CDR2 is SVGIG (reference sequence). The CDR3 runs to 11 residues.

The CDR3 spells CASSASGSLNEQFF. CDR3 in DNA: TGTGCCAGCTCTGCTAGCGGGAGTCTCAATGAGCAGTTCTTC. J is TRBJ2-1 and V is TRBV6-1; 10 positions match TRBD2. The CDR3 has 14 residues. Losses at the gene ends were 8 bases for V and 6 bases for J; bases not matched to a gene: 7. Germline V gene data show CDR1 as MNHNS and CDR2 as SASEGT.

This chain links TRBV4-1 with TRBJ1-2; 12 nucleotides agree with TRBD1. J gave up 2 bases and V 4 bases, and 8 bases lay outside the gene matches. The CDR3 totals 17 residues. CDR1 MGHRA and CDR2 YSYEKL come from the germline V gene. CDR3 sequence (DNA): TGCGCCAGCAGCCCATTCGCCGGGACAGGGGGCAACTATGGCTACACCTTC. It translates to CASSPFAGTGGNYGYTF.

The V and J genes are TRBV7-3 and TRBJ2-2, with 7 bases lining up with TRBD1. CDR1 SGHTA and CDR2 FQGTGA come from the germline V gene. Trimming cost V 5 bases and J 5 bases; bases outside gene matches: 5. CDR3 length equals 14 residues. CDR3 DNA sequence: TGTGCCAGCAGCCTAGACAGGGTTACCGGGGAGCTGTTTTTT. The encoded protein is CASSLDRVTGELFF.

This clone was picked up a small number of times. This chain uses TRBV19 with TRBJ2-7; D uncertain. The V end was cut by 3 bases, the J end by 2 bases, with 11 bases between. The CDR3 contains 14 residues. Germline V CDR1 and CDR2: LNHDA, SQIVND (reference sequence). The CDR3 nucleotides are TGTGCCAGTAGTATCGAAATTGCGACCTACGAGCAGTACTTC. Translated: CASSIEIATYEQYF.

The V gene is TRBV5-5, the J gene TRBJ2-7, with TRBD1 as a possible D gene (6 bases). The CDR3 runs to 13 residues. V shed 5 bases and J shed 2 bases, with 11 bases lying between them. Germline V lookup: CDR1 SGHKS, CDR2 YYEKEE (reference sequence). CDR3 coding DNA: TGTGCCAGCAGATCCGGGACAACCTACGAGCAGTACTTC. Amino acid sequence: CASRSGTTYEQYF.

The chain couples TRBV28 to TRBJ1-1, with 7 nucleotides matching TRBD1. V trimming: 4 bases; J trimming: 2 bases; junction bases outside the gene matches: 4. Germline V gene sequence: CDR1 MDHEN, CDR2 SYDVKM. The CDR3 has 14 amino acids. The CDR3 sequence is CASSSGQTNTEAFF. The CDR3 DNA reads TGTGCCAGCAGTTCGGGACAGACAAACACTGAAGCTTTCTTT.

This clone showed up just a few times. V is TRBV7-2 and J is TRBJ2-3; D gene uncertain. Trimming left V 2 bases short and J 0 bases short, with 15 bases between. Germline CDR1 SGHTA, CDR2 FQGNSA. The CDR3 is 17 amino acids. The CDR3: CASSLRSSPISTDTQYF. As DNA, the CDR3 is TGTGCCAGCAGCTTAAGATCGTCCCCTATTAGCACAGATACGCAGTATTTT. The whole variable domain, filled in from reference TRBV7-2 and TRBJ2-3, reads GAGVSQSPSNKVTEKGKDVELRCDPISGHTALYWYRQSLGQGLEFLIYFQGNSAPDKSGLPSDRFSAERTGGSVSTLTIQRTQQEDSAVYLCASSLRSSPISTDTQYFGPGTRLTVL.

The CDR3 coding sequence is TGCGCCAGCAGGAAAGCACTAGCGGGAGGGCCTTGGGAGCAGTTCTTC. Its translation: CASRKALAGGPWEQFF. The chain recombines TRBV5-1 with TRBJ2-1; 13 nucleotides match TRBD2. CDR3 size: 16 residues. Germline CDR1 SGHRS, CDR2 YFSETQ. V shed 5 bases, J shed 10 bases, and the junction held 12 bases outside the gene matches. Full variable domain (missing parts from reference TRBV5-1 and TRBJ2-1): KAGVTQTPRYLIKTRGQQVTLSCSPISGHRSVSWYQQTPGQGLQFLFEYFSETQRNKGNFPGRFSGRQFSNSRSEMNVSTLELGDSALYLCASRKALAGGPWEQFFGPGTRLTVL.

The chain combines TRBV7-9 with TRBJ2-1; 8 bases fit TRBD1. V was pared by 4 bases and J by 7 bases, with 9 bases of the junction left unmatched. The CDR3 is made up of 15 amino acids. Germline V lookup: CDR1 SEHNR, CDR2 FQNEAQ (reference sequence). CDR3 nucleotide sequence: TGTGCCAGCAGCTCCCGGACAGGGCTAGGGAATGAGCAGTTCTTC. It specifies CASSSRTGLGNEQFF. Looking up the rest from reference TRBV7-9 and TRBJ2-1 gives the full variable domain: DTGVSQNPRHKITKRGQNVTFRCDPISEHNRLYWYRQTLGQGPEFLTYFQNEAQLEKSRLLSDRFSAERPKGSFSTLEIQRTEQGDSAMYLCASSSRTGLGNEQFFGPGTRLTVL.

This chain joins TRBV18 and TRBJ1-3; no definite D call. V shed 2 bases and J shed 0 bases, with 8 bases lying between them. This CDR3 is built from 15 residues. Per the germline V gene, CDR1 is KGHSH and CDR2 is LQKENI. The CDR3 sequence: CASSPSLISGNTIYF. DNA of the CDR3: TGTGCCAGCTCACCATCACTGATCTCTGGAAACACCATATATTTT.

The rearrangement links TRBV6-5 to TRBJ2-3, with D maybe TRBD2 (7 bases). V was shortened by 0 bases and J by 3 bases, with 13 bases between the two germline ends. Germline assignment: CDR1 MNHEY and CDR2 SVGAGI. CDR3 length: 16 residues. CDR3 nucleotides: TGTGCCAGCAGTTACTCAGGGAGGGGGGCAACAGATACGCAGTATTTT. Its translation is CASSYSGRGATDTQYF.

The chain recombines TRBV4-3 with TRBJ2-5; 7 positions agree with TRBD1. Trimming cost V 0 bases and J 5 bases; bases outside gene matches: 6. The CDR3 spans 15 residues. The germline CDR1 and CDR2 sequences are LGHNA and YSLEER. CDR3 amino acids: CASSQDWRQGETQYF. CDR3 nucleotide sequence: TGCGCCAGCAGCCAAGATTGGAGACAGGGTGAGACCCAGTACTTC.

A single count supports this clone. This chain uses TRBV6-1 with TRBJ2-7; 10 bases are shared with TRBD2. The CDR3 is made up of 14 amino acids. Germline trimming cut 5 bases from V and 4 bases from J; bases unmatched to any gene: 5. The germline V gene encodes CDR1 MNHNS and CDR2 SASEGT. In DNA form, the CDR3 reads TGTGCCAGCAGTCAAGGACTAGCGGTATACGAGCAGTACTTC. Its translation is CASSQGLAVYEQYF.

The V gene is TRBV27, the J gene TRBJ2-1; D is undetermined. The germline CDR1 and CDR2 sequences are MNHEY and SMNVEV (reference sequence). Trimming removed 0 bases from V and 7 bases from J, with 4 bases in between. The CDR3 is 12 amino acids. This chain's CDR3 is CASSLSENEQFF. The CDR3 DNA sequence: TGTGCCAGCAGTTTATCGGAGAATGAGCAGTTCTTC.